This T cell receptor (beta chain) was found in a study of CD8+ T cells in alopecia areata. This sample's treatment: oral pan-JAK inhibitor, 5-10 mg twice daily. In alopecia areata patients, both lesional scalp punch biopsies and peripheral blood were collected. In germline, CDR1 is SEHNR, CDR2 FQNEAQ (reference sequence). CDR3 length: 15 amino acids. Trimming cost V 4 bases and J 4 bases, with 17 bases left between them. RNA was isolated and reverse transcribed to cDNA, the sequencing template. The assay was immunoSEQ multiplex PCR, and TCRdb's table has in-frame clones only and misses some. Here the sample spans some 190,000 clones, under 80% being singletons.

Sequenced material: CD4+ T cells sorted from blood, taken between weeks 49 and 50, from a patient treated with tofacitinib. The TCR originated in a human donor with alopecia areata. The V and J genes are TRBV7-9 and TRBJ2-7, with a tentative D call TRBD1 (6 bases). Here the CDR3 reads CASSWSPDRPYEQYF. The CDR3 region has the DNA TGTGCCAGCAGCTGGAGCCCGGACAGACCTTACGAGCAGTACTTC.